This T cell receptor (beta chain) was obtained from a study of blood T cell repertoires in COVID-19. CDR1 SNHLY and CDR2 FYNNEI come from the germline V gene. V lost 11 bases and J 0 bases, leaving 13 bases between the germline ends. The CDR3 contains 14 residues. In the original workflow: It was from reference gene primer amplification that nucleated cell counts were estimated. The assay was immunoSEQ multiplex PCR, and TCRdb's table has in-frame clones only and misses some. Clonal size and the V and J genes are those of that table, whereas D and trimming came from the DNA. The sample carries approximately 160,000 clones, roughly 80% recorded once. Only one count was recorded for this clone.

This clonotype was sampled from a man aged 55-75 years with acute or convalescent COVID-19. The material sequenced was peripheral blood. V gene TRBV2 combines with J gene TRBJ1-4; a weak D match, TRBD1 (6 bases). The CDR3 region is CAGDRFSTNEKLFF. The CDR3 nucleotides are TGTGCCGGAGACAGGTTCTCAACTAATGAAAAACTGTTTTTT.